This T cell receptor (beta chain) was recovered during a study of cytomegalovirus exposure and HLA in healthy donors. PCR used 60 Vbeta primers and 13 Jbeta primers. Libraries were prepared by immunoSEQ multiplex PCR; TCRdb keeps only in-frame clonotypes and omits some of them. The table has under 200,000 clones, 79% seen once. Overall study findings and caveats: It was reported in a later analysis that an Asian-associated ancestry cluster showed fewer N-insertions than the roughly 670-donor mean. TCR beta chains numbering roughly 150 were designated cytomegalovirus-associated.

This CDR3 has 15 residues. V gave up 7 bases and J gave up 3 bases; unmatched junction bases: 6. Germline CDR1 SGHDT, CDR2 YYEEEE. Comment on this clone: Its matching antigen is unknown.

The chain joins TRBV5-6 to TRBJ2-1, with TRBD2 matching 11 bases. This clonotype originated in a woman aged 40 to 50 in good health and CMV-seronegative. Material: PBMCs. The CDR3 nucleotides are TGTGCCAGCCGGGGGGGGACTAGCGGCTACAATGAGCAGTTCTTC. The encoded protein is CASRGGTSGYNEQFF.